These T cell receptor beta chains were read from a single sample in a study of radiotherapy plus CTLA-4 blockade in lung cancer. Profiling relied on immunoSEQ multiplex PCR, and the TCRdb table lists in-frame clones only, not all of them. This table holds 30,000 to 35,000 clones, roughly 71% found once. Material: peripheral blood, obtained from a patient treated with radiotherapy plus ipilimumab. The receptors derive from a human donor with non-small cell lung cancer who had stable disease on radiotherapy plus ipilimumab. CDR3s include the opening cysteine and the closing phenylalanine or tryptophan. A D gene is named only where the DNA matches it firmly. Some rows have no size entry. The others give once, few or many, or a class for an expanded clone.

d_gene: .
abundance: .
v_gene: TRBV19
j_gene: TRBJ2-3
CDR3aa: CASAGSGTDTQYF
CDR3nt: TGTGCCAGTGCAGGGTCTGGCACAGATACGCAGTATTTT

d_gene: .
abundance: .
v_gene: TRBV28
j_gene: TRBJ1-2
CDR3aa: CASREPPGLNGYTF
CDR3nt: TGTGCCAGCCGAGAACCGCCAGGGCTGAATGGCTACACCTTC

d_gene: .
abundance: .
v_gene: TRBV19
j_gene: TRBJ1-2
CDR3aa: CASSIKRRPYGYTF
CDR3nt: TGTGCCAGTAGTATCAAAAGGAGACCCTATGGCTACACCTTC

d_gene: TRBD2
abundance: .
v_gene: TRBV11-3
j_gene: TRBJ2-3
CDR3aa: CASSLGLAGGTPRDRDTQYF
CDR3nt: TGTGCCAGCAGCTTAGGCCTAGCGGGAGGAACTCCTCGAGATCGGGATACGCAGTATTTT

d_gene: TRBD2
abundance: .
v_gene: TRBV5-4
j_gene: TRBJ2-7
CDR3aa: CASSPGLAVRSYEQYF
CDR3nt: TGTGCCAGCAGCCCGGGACTAGCGGTCCGCTCCTACGAGCAGTACTTC

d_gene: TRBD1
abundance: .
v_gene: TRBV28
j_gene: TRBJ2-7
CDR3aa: CASRDRARFEQYF
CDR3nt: TGTGCCAGCCGGGACAGGGCAAGGTTCGAGCAGTACTTC

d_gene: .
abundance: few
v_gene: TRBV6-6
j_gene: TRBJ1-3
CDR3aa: CASSLDFRGNTIYF
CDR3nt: TGTGCCAGCAGTCTTGATTTTCGCGGAAACACCATATATTTT

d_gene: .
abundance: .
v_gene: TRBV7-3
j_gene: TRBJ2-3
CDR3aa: CASSGPEVNTQYF
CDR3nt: TGTGCCAGCAGCGGCCCCGAAGTGAATACGCAGTATTTT

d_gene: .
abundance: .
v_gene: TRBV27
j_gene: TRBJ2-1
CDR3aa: CASSLAGLGYNEQFF
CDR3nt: TGTGCCAGCAGTCTGGCGGGACTCGGATACAATGAGCAGTTCTTC

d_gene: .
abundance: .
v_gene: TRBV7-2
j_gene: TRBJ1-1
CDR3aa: CASSLALGAMGAEAFF
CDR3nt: TGTGCCAGCAGCTTAGCATTAGGAGCTATGGGCGCTGAAGCTTTCTTT

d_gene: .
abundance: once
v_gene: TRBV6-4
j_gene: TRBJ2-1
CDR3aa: CASSDSWESHKLCSYNEQFF
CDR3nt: TGTGCCAGCAGTGACTCCTGGGAGTCACACAAATTGTGCTCCTACAATGAGCAGTTCTTC

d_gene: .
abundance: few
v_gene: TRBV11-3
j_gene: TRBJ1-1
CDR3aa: CASSPRENTEAFF
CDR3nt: TGTGCCAGCAGCCCTAGGGAGAACACTGAAGCTTTCTTT

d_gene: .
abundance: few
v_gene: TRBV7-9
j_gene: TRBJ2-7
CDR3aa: CASSYEAGGRYEQYF
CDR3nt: TGTGCCAGCAGCTACGAGGCCGGGGGGCGGTACGAGCAGTACTTC

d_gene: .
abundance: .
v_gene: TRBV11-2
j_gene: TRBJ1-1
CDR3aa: CASSLGGDGTEAFF
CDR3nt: TGTGCCAGCAGCTTGGGGGGGGATGGCACTGAAGCTTTCTTT

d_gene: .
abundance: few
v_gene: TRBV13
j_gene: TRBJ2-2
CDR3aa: CASSLVSWGSASDTGELFF
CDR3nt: TGTGCCAGCAGCTTAGTTTCGTGGGGTTCGGCCTCAGACACCGGGGAGCTGTTTTTT

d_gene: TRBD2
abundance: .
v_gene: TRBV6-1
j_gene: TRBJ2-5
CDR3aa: CASSEGEAKGRVRETQYF
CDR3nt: TGTGCCAGCAGTGAAGGGGAGGCAAAAGGGAGGGTGCGGGAGACCCAGTACTTC

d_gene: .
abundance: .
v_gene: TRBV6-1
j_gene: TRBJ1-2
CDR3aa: CASSEDNGYTF
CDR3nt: TGTGCCAGCAGTGAGGACAATGGCTACACCTTC

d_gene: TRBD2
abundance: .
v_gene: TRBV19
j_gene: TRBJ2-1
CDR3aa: CASSLRTSGREGNEQFF
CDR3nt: TGTGCCAGTAGTCTACGGACTAGCGGGAGGGAGGGGAATGAGCAGTTCTTC

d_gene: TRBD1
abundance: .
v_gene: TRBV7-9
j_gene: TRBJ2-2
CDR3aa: CASSFRTGMGTGELFF
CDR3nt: TGTGCCAGCAGCTTCCGGACAGGGATGGGAACCGGGGAGCTGTTTTTT

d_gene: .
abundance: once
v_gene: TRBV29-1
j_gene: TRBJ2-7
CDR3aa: CSVAIGDLTYEQYF
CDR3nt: TGCAGCGTTGCTATTGGGGACCTAACCTACGAGCAGTACTTC

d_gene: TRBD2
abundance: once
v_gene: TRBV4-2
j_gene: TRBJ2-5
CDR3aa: CASSQAKTSGKETQYF
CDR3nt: TGTGCCAGCAGCCAAGCTAAGACTAGCGGGAAAGAGACCCAGTACTTC

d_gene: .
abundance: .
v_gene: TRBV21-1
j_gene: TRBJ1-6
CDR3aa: CASSSPVATPSNSPLHF
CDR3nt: TGTGCCAGCAGTAGTCCAGTAGCTACACCATCTAATTCACCCCTCCACTTT

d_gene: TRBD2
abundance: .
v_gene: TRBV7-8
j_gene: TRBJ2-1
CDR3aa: CASTRREGLYEQFF
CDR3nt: TGTGCCAGTACTCGGCGGGAGGGCCTTTATGAGCAGTTCTTC

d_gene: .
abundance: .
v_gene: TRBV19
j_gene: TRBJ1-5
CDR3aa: CARRIGTSNQPQHF
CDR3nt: TGTGCCAGGAGAATTGGGACATCAAATCAGCCCCAGCATTTT

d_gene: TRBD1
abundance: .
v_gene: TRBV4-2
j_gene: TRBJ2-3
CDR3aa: CASSSTGLSTDTQYF
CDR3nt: TGTGCCAGCAGCTCGACAGGGTTGAGCACAGATACGCAGTATTTT

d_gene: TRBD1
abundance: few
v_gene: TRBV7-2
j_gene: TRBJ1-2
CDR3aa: CASSARQGVYGYTF
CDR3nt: TGTGCCAGCAGCGCACGACAGGGGGTCTATGGCTACACCTTC

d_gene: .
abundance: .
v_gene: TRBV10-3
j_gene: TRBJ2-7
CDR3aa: CAIAYEQYF
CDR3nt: TGTGCCATTGCCTACGAGCAGTACTTC

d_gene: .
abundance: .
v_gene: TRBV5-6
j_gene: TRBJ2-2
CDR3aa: CASSPLGGVGTGELFF
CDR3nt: TGTGCCAGCAGCCCCTTGGGGGGCGTGGGCACCGGGGAGCTGTTTTTT

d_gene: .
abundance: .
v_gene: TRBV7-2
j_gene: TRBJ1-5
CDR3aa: CASSLSAGSNQPQHF
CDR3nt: TGTGCCAGCAGCTTATCGGCTGGTAGCAATCAGCCCCAGCATTTT

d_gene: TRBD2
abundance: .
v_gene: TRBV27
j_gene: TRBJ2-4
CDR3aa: CASSLLAAGNIQYF
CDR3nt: TGTGCCAGCAGCTTACTAGCGGCAGGGAACATTCAGTACTTC

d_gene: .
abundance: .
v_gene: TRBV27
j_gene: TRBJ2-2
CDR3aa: CATRGLSNTGELFF
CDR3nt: TGTGCCACCCGCGGTCTTTCGAACACCGGGGAGCTGTTTTTT

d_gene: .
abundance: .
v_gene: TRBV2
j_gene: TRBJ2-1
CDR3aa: CASSRRRGADYNEQFF
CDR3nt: TGTGCCAGCAGTAGGCGGAGGGGAGCGGATTACAATGAGCAGTTCTTC

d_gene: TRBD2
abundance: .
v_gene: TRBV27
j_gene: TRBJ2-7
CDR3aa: CASSNPGLAAYEQYF
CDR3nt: TGTGCCAGCAGTAACCCGGGACTAGCGGCCTACGAGCAGTACTTC

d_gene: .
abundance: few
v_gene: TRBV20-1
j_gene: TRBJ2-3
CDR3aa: CSVEATDTQYF
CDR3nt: TGCAGTGTAGAGGCAACAGATACGCAGTATTTT

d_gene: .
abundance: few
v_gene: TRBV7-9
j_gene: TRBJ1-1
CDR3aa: CASSLDPVLNTEAFF
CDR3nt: TGTGCCAGCAGCTTAGATCCGGTGTTGAACACTGAAGCTTTCTTT

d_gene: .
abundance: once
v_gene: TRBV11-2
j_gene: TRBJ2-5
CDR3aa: CASSLGIWRATQYF
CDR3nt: TGTGCCAGCAGCTTAGGCATTTGGAGAGCAACCCAGTACTTC

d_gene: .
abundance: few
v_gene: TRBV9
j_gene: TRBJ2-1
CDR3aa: CASSTVISAYNEQFF
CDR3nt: TGTGCCAGCAGCACCGTAATCTCGGCATACAATGAGCAGTTCTTC

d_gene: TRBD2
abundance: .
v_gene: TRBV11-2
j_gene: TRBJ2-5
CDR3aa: CASSPSGRAQETQYF
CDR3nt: TGTGCCAGCAGTCCCAGCGGGAGGGCTCAAGAGACCCAGTACTTC

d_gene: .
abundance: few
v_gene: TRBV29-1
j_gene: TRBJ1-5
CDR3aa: CSVGGGNQPQHF
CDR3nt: TGCAGCGTTGGGGGGGGGAATCAGCCCCAGCATTTT

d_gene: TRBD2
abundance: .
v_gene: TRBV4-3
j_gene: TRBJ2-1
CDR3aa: CASSQRTSGNNEQFF
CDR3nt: TGCGCCAGCAGCCAGAGGACTAGCGGGAACAATGAGCAGTTCTTC

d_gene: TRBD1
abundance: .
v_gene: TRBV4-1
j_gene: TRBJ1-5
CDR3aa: CASSQGMDRGGGNQPQHF
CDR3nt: TGCGCCAGCAGCCAAGGAATGGACAGGGGGGGAGGCAATCAGCCCCAGCATTTT

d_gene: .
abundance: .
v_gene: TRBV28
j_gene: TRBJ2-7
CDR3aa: CASSTEYEQYF
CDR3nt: TGTGCCAGCAGTACCGAATACGAGCAGTACTTC

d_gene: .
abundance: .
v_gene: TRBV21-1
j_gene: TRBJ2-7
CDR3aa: CASSKWGTITPRQYF
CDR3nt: TGCGCCAGCAGCAAATGGGGCACGATTACGCCTCGGCAGTACTTC

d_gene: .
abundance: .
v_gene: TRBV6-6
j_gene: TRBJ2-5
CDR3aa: CASRTQGGETQYF
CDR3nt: TGTGCCAGCAGGACCCAGGGCGGAGAGACCCAGTACTTC

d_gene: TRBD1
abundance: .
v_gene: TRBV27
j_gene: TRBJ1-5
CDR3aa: CASSLRDRIGVSNQPQHF
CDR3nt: TGTGCCAGCAGTTTACGGGACAGGATAGGGGTTAGCAATCAGCCCCAGCATTTT

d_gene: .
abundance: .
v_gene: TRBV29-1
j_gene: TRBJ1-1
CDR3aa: CSAAVGGMNTEAFF
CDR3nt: TGCAGCGCCGCCGTTGGGGGGATGAACACTGAAGCTTTCTTT

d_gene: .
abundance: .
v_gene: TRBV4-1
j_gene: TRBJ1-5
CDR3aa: CASSQGGASISQPQHF
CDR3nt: TGCGCCAGCAGCCAAGGGGGGGCCTCAATCTCTCAGCCCCAGCATTTT

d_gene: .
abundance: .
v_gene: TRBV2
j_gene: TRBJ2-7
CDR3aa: CASSVIGVSYEQYF
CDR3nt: TGTGCCAGCAGTGTTATAGGGGTCTCCTACGAGCAGTACTTC

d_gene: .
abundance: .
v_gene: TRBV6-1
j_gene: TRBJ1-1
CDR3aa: CASSEYTGDTEAFF
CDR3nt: TGTGCCAGCAGTGAATATACGGGAGACACTGAAGCTTTCTTT

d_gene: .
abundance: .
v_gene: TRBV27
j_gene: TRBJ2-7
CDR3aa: CASSRRQTYEQYF
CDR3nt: TGTGCCAGCAGCCGAAGACAGACCTACGAGCAGTACTTC

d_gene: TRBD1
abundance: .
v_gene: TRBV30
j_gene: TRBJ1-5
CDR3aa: CAWSQGTGQPQHF
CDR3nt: TGTGCCTGGTCACAGGGGACGGGTCAGCCCCAGCATTTT

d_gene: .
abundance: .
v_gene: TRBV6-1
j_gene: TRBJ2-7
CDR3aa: CATTYSYEQYF
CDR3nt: TGTGCCACGACATACTCCTACGAGCAGTACTTC

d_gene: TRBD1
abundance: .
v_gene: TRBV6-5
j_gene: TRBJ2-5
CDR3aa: CASSNLDRAETQYF
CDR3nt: TGTGCCAGCAGCAACCTGGACAGGGCAGAGACCCAGTACTTC